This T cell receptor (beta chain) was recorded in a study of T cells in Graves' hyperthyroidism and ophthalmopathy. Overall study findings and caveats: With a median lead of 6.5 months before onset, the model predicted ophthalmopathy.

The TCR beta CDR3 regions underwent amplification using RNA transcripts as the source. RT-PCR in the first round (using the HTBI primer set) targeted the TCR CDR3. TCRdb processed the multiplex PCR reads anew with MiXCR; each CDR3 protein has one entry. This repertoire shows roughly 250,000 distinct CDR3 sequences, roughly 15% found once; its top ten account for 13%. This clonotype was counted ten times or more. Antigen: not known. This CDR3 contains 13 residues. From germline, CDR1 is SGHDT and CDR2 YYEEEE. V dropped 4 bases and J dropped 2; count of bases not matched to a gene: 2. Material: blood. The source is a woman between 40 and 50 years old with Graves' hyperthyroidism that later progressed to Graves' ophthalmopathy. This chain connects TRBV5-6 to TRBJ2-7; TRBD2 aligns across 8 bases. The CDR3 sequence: CASSRGLAYEQYF. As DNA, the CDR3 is TGTGCCAGCAGCCGGGGACTAGCCTACGAGCAGTACTTC.